The clone carrying this T cell receptor beta chain has a count of ten or more. Its antigen is currently unknown. The germline gives CDR1 PRHDT, CDR2 FYEKMQ (reference sequence). The V and J ends lost 8 bases and 7 bases respectively, with 15 bases between them. The CDR3 contains 13 residues. Preparation of TCR beta libraries was done by quantitative 5'-RACE with molecular barcodes. TCRdb itself ran the 5' RACE reads through MiXCR, one entry per CDR3 protein. Counted here are about 210,000 distinct CDR3 sequences, 7.5% to 9.5% occurring once; the ten biggest clones make up 4.8%. The data originate from a study of CD8 T cells in ankylosing spondylitis. Study results and caveats: Those disease-linked clones were CD8+; they were also relatively rare in peripheral blood. Significantly higher representation of disease-linked clones was reported for matched ankylosing spondylitis synovial fluid.

The chain joins TRBV13 to TRBJ2-1; weak D call: TRBD2 (5 bases). Sample: blood, either unsorted or a sorted T cell fraction (not recorded which). The TCR was taken from a female donor with ankylosing spondylitis or in good health (not recorded which). The CDR3 coding sequence is TGTGCCAGCGGGAGCCCAGAAGGGAATGAGCAGTTCTTC. It encodes CASGSPEGNEQFF.